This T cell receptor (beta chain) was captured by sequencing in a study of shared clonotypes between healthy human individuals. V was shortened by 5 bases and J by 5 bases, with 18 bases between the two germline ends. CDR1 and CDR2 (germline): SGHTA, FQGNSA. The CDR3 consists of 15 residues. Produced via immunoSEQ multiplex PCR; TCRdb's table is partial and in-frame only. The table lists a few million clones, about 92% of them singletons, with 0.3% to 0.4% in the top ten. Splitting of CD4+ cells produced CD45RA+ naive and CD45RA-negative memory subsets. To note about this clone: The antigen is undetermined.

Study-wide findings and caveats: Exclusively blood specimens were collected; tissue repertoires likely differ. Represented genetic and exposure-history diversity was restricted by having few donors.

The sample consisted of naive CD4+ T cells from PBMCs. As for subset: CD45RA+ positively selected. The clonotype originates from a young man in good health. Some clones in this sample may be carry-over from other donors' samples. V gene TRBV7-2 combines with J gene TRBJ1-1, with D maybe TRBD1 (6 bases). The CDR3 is CASSALGGPGTEAFF. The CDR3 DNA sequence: TGTGCCAGCAGCGCCCTGGGGGGGCCGGGGACTGAAGCTTTCTTT.